This T cell receptor (beta chain) was captured by sequencing in a study of blood T cells in healthy people across ages. Primed by a sample-barcoded 5' primer and a J-beta primer mix, a second PCR proceeded for roughly 6 to 12 cycles. TCRdb reprocessed the 5' RACE reads via MiXCR and lists one record per CDR3 protein. The sample lists about a million distinct CDR3 sequences; around two fifths were seen once. Study observations and caveats: Older individuals had lower TCR beta diversity per million T cells (the decline was roughly linear). Among long-lived donors, naive CD4+ cells were more numerous and diversity higher than in aged donors.

Germline CDR1 is SQVTM and CDR2 is ANQGSEA. The CDR3 extends over 10 amino acids. As to this clonotype: The antigen is unknown. At one end, the junction sequence differs from germline, possibly due to a read error.

The chain combines TRBV29-1 with TRBJ2-3; no firm D call. This TCR derives from a man younger than 35 in good health. Sequenced sample: blood. This CDR3 reads CSVVLDTQYF. The CDR3 DNA follows: TGCAGCGTTGTTCTAGATACACAGTATTTT.